This T cell receptor beta chain is drawn from a study of blood T cells in healthy people across ages. Sample-barcoded 5' priming and a J-beta primer mix drove a second PCR of roughly 6 to 12 cycles. A template-switch adaptor containing 12 random nucleotides labeled each cDNA molecule. TCRdb recomputed calls from the 5' RACE reads with MiXCR, one row per CDR3 protein. The sample lists 1.5 million to 2 million distinct CDR3 sequences, around 50% occurring once. They isolated at least 6 million PBMCs from each sample. Findings of the study overall: Diversity of TCR beta per million T cells declined in a roughly linear way with age. The study found more naive CD4+ cells and higher diversity in long-lived than aged donors.

There are 15 residues in the CDR3. Germline V gene lookup returns CDR1 SGHDN and CDR2 FVKESK. About this clonotype: The target antigen is unknown.

This receptor was obtained from a middle-aged woman in good health. The gene calls are TRBV14 and TRBJ1-2; TRBD1 aligns across 12 bases. The sequenced material came from blood. For the CDR3, the DNA is TGTGCTGGCAGCCAAGTCGGGACAGGGGGCGATGGCTACACCTTC. It translates to CAGSQVGTGGDGYTF.